These T cell receptor beta chains were read from a single sample in a study of regulatory T cells in long-lasting Graves disease. TCRdb processed the multiplex PCR reads anew with MiXCR; each CDR3 protein has one entry. The sample lists about 440,000 distinct CDR3 sequences; 15% were seen once. These sequences were also reported in another study, on T cells in Graves' hyperthyroidism and ophthalmopathy.

Sequenced here: peripheral blood mononuclear cells (PBMCs), sampled at new diagnosis, from a patient treated with antithyroid drugs. The receptors stem from a woman aged 30 to 39 with Graves disease. CDR3s include the opening cysteine and the closing phenylalanine or tryptophan. Each record gives: V gene, D gene, J gene, clone size, CDR3 length, CDR3 DNA, CDR3 protein. The D gene is left open where the match is weak. A row's size may be missing; if present it is once, few, many or a size class.

v_gene: TRBV28; d_gene: TRBD1; j_gene: TRBJ2-7; abundance: many; len: 15; CDR3nt: TGTGCCAGCAGCCCCCAGGGGACAGGGAGCTACGAGCAGTACTTC; CDR3aa: CASSPQGTGSYEQYF
v_gene: TRBV7-2; d_gene: -; j_gene: TRBJ2-3; abundance: many; len: 15; CDR3nt: TGTGCCAGCAGCTCAGAGGGTAGGAGCACAGATACGCAGTATTTT; CDR3aa: CASSSEGRSTDTQYF
v_gene: TRBV10-3; d_gene: -; j_gene: TRBJ2-7; abundance: many; len: 13; CDR3nt: TGTGCCATCAGTGAGGGCGGGAACTACGAGCAGTACTTC; CDR3aa: CAISEGGNYEQYF
v_gene: TRBV9; d_gene: TRBD2; j_gene: TRBJ2-7; abundance: few; len: 14; CDR3nt: TGTGCCAGCAGCGCCGTAGCGGGAGACGACGAGCAGTACTTC; CDR3aa: CASSAVAGDDEQYF
v_gene: TRBV20-1; d_gene: TRBD2; j_gene: TRBJ2-1; abundance: -; len: 20; CDR3nt: TGCAGTGCTAGAGATCCAGGCGGTACTAGCGGGACTACTAATTACAATGAGCAGTTCTTC; CDR3aa: CSARDPGGTSGTTNYNEQFF
v_gene: TRBV5-6; d_gene: TRBD2; j_gene: TRBJ2-1; abundance: many; len: 15; CDR3nt: TGTGCCAGCAGCGTGCCTAGCGGCTCCTACAATGAGCAGTTCTTC; CDR3aa: CASSVPSGSYNEQFF
v_gene: TRBV5-1; d_gene: TRBD2; j_gene: TRBJ2-1; abundance: -; len: 15; CDR3nt: TGCGCCAGCAGCATGACTAGCGGGAGCCACAATGAGCAGTTCTTC; CDR3aa: CASSMTSGSHNEQFF
v_gene: TRBV25-1; d_gene: TRBD2; j_gene: TRBJ2-7; abundance: -; len: 12; CDR3nt: TGTGCCAGCCGGGAGGGATACTACGAGCAGTACTTC; CDR3aa: CASREGYYEQYF
v_gene: TRBV7-3; d_gene: -; j_gene: TRBJ2-1; abundance: few; len: 14; CDR3nt: TGTGCCAGCAGCTTAACTGGGTCCCAGGGGGAGCAGTTCTTC; CDR3aa: CASSLTGSQGEQFF
v_gene: TRBV3-1; d_gene: -; j_gene: TRBJ1-1; abundance: -; len: 12; CDR3nt: TGTGCCAGCAGCCCTGAGGCAGGTGGGGCTTTCTTT; CDR3aa: CASSPEAGGAFF
v_gene: TRBV5-6; d_gene: -; j_gene: TRBJ1-1; abundance: -; len: 15; CDR3nt: TGTGCCAGCAGCTTGGGGGTTCAGGGCCCCACTGAAGCTTTCTTT; CDR3aa: CASSLGVQGPTEAFF
v_gene: TRBV27; d_gene: -; j_gene: TRBJ2-1; abundance: few; len: 16; CDR3nt: TGTGCCAGCAGCCTGTCCGGGATTGGGTACTACAATGAGCAGTTCTTC; CDR3aa: CASSLSGIGYYNEQFF
v_gene: TRBV29-1; d_gene: -; j_gene: TRBJ1-2; abundance: -; len: 11; CDR3nt: TGCAGCGCCGAAGGGAACTATGGCTACACCTTC; CDR3aa: CSAEGNYGYTF
v_gene: TRBV6-5; d_gene: TRBD2; j_gene: TRBJ2-3; abundance: few; len: 19; CDR3nt: TGTGCCAGCAGTTACTCTAAGGCGGGAGGCAGAGGCGTCGGAGATACGCAGTATTTT; CDR3aa: CASSYSKAGGRGVGDTQYF
v_gene: TRBV10-3; d_gene: -; j_gene: TRBJ1-6; abundance: -; len: 13; CDR3nt: TGTGCCATCAGTGAGCCCACCGGCTCACCCCTCCACTTT; CDR3aa: CAISEPTGSPLHF
v_gene: TRBV5-4; d_gene: TRBD1; j_gene: TRBJ1-1; abundance: -; len: 18; CDR3nt: TGCGCCAGCAGCCACCTTACCGGGACAGTCGGAAAGAACACTGAAGCTTTCTTT; CDR3aa: CASSHLTGTVGKNTEAFF
v_gene: TRBV5-1; d_gene: -; j_gene: TRBJ2-7; abundance: many; len: 16; CDR3nt: TGCGCCAGCAGCTTGTATGGCTCCGGGTCCTCCTACGAGCAGTACTTC; CDR3aa: CASSLYGSGSSYEQYF
v_gene: TRBV6-1; d_gene: TRBD1; j_gene: TRBJ2-1; abundance: many; len: 15; CDR3nt: TGTGCCAGCAGTACCCGGACAGGGAGAGGCAATGAGCAGTTCTTC; CDR3aa: CASSTRTGRGNEQFF
v_gene: TRBV24-1; d_gene: -; j_gene: TRBJ1-2; abundance: -; len: 15; CDR3nt: TGTGCCACCAGTGATTTTGGGGGCGCGTTGGATGGCTACACCTTC; CDR3aa: CATSDFGGALDGYTF
v_gene: TRBV12-3/TRBV12-4; d_gene: -; j_gene: TRBJ2-7; abundance: -; len: 13; CDR3nt: TGTGCCAGCAGTTTGGGGACTCTCGCCGAGCAGTACTTC; CDR3aa: CASSLGTLAEQYF
v_gene: TRBV28; d_gene: TRBD2; j_gene: TRBJ2-7; abundance: many; len: 16; CDR3nt: TGTGCCAGCAGTTTAATCTCTAGCGGGAGACTATACGAGCAGTACTTC; CDR3aa: CASSLISSGRLYEQYF
v_gene: TRBV6-9; d_gene: TRBD1; j_gene: TRBJ1-1; abundance: many; len: 12; CDR3nt: TGTGCCAGCAGTTACGGGACAGGAGTAGCTTTCTTT; CDR3aa: CASSYGTGVAFF
v_gene: TRBV7-3; d_gene: -; j_gene: TRBJ1-6; abundance: -; len: 14; CDR3nt: TGTGCCAGCAGCTTAGTGTTCGGGAATTCACCCCTCCACTTT; CDR3aa: CASSLVFGNSPLHF
v_gene: TRBV6-1; d_gene: TRBD2; j_gene: TRBJ2-3; abundance: many; len: 17; CDR3nt: TGTGCCAGCAGGCCCGGGACTAGCGGGCACAGCACAGATACGCAGTATTTT; CDR3aa: CASRPGTSGHSTDTQYF
v_gene: TRBV7-8; d_gene: -; j_gene: TRBJ1-6; abundance: many; len: 17; CDR3nt: TGTGCCTCATTCGAGACGGATTCCAGCTCCTATAATTCACCCCTCCACTTT; CDR3aa: CASFETDSSSYNSPLHF
v_gene: TRBV30; d_gene: TRBD1; j_gene: TRBJ1-5; abundance: many; len: 14; CDR3nt: TGTGCCTGGAGTTCTGGGACAGGCAATCAGCCCCAGCATTTT; CDR3aa: CAWSSGTGNQPQHF
v_gene: TRBV19; d_gene: -; j_gene: TRBJ2-7; abundance: few; len: 15; CDR3nt: TGTGCCAGTAGTATTTCGGTAACACCTTCATACGAGCAGTACTTC; CDR3aa: CASSISVTPSYEQYF
v_gene: TRBV11-3; d_gene: -; j_gene: TRBJ2-7; abundance: many; len: 14; CDR3nt: TGTGCCAGCAGCAGACTCGGGAACTCCTACGAGCAGTACTTC; CDR3aa: CASSRLGNSYEQYF
v_gene: TRBV24-1; d_gene: -; j_gene: TRBJ2-3; abundance: many; len: 16; CDR3nt: TGTGCCACCAGTGATTGGGGATTATCTGGCACAGATACGCAGTATTTT; CDR3aa: CATSDWGLSGTDTQYF
v_gene: TRBV20-1; d_gene: -; j_gene: TRBJ2-7; abundance: many; len: 14; CDR3nt: TGCAGTGCAGCCCCTGGCGGTATCCTCTACGAGCAGTACTTC; CDR3aa: CSAAPGGILYEQYF
v_gene: TRBV6-1; d_gene: -; j_gene: TRBJ1-1; abundance: many; len: 11; CDR3nt: TGTGCCAGCAGCACTCCAGGTTCAGCTTTCTTT; CDR3aa: CASSTPGSAFF
v_gene: TRBV30; d_gene: -; j_gene: TRBJ1-1; abundance: many; len: 14; CDR3nt: TGTGCCTGGAGTGCCCTTCCGATGGCCACTGAAGCTTTCTTT; CDR3aa: CAWSALPMATEAFF
v_gene: TRBV4-1; d_gene: -; j_gene: TRBJ2-7; abundance: -; len: 13; CDR3nt: TGCGCCAGCAGCCAAGAGCCCCGTCACGAGCAGTACTTC; CDR3aa: CASSQEPRHEQYF
v_gene: TRBV9; d_gene: -; j_gene: TRBJ2-3; abundance: many; len: 14; CDR3nt: TGTGCCAGCAGCGCAACTCCGAGTGCCGATACGCAGTATTTT; CDR3aa: CASSATPSADTQYF
v_gene: TRBV11-3; d_gene: TRBD1; j_gene: TRBJ1-1; abundance: many; len: 16; CDR3nt: TGTGCCAGCAGCCAGGGGACAGGGGCTCAGAACACTGAAGCTTTCTTT; CDR3aa: CASSQGTGAQNTEAFF
v_gene: TRBV12-3/TRBV12-4; d_gene: TRBD2; j_gene: TRBJ2-3; abundance: -; len: 16; CDR3nt: TGTGCCATCCAGACTAGCGGGAGGAAAAGCACAGATACGCAGTATTTT; CDR3aa: CAIQTSGRKSTDTQYF
v_gene: TRBV25-1; d_gene: TRBD2; j_gene: TRBJ2-5; abundance: few; len: 15; CDR3nt: TGTGCCAGCAGTGAATGGCCTAGCGGGAAGGAGACCCAGTACTTC; CDR3aa: CASSEWPSGKETQYF
v_gene: TRBV9; d_gene: -; j_gene: TRBJ2-5; abundance: -; len: 14; CDR3nt: TGTGCCAGCAGCGTAGCTCAGGGGTGGGAGACCCAGTACTTC; CDR3aa: CASSVAQGWETQYF